The 5 T cell receptor beta chains presented below share a single source sample, sequenced in a study of T-cell memory formation after mild COVID-19. MiXCR was run by TCRdb on the 5' RACE reads, yielding one entry per CDR3 protein. The profile shows around 410,000 distinct CDR3 sequences, around a quarter of them singletons. The sample comprised PBMCs or a T cell subset sorted from them (not recorded which). The receptors stem from an adult woman who had mild COVID-19 (a few samples of this study predate the infection). Cell type and time point are not known.

The chain uses TRBV11-3 and TRBJ2-1, with TRBD1 identical over 7 bases. Germline CDR1 is SGHNT and CDR2 is YENEEA. J gave up 0 bases and V 5 bases, and 7 bases lay outside the gene matches. The CDR3 consists of 16 residues. CDR3 sequence (DNA): TGTGCCAGCAGCCCACAGGGGTCGAGCTCCTACAATGAGCAGTTCTTC. Its translation is CASSPQGSSSYNEQFF. Full variable domain (remainder filled in from reference TRBV11-3 and TRBJ2-1): EAGVVQSPRYKIIEKKQPVAFWCNPISGHNTLYWYLQNLGQGPELLIRYENEEAVDDSQLPKDRFSAERLKGVDSTLKIQPAELGDSAVYLCASSPQGSSSYNEQFFGPGTRLTVL.

The chain carries TRBV5-1 and TRBJ1-2; D possibly corresponds to TRBD1 (5 bases). The CDR3 length is 15 residues. The germline V and J ends were trimmed by 3 bases and 0 bases, with 12 bases remaining between them. Looked up from germline, CDR1 is SGHRS and CDR2 is YFSETQ. CDR3: CASSYQGGPNYGYTF. The CDR3 nucleotides read TGCGCCAGCAGCTACCAGGGAGGGCCTAACTATGGCTACACCTTC.

The chain recombines TRBV9 with TRBJ2-7; TRBD2 agrees at 10 bases. From germline, CDR1 is SGDLS and CDR2 YYNGEE. The CDR3 runs 17 residues. V shed 3 bases and J 4 bases; nucleotides not matched to a gene: 13. The CDR3 sequence is CASSGSFEREGRYEQYF. The CDR3 nucleotides read TGTGCCAGCAGCGGTTCCTTTGAGCGGGAGGGCCGTTACGAGCAGTACTTC.

The V call is TRBV5-6, the J call TRBJ1-5, with TRBD1 identical over 7 bases. Looked up from germline, CDR1 is SGHDT and CDR2 is YYEEEE. The CDR3 runs 15 residues. J was trimmed by 4 bases and V by 3 bases; bases with no gene match: 7. The DNA of the CDR3 is TGTGCCAGCAGCTCGACAGGGTTGAGAAATCAGCCCCAGCATTTT. Its protein product is CASSSTGLRNQPQHF.

The rearrangement links TRBV12-3 or TRBV12-4 to TRBJ2-4, with 11 bases matching TRBD2. The CDR3 sequence is 15 residues long. The J segment lost 3 bases and the V segment lost 6 bases, leaving 4 bases of the junction unmatched. The CDR3 region is CASRPGTSGKNIQYF. In DNA form, the CDR3 reads TGTGCCAGCAGACCCGGGACTAGCGGCAAAAACATTCAGTACTTC.